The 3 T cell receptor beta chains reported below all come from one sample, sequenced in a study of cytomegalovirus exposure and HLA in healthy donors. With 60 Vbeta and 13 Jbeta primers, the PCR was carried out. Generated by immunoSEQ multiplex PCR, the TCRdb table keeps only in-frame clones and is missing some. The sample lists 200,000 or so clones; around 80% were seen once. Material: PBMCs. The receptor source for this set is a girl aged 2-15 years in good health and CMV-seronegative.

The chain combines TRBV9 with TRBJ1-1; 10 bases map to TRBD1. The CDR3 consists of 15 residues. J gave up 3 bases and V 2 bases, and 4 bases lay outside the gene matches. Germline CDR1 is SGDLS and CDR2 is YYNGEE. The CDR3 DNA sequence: TGTGCCAGCAGCGTCACCGGGACAGGGGACACTGAAGCTTTCTTT. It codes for CASSVTGTGDTEAFF. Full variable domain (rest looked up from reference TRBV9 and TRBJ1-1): DSGVTQTPKHLITATGQRVTLRCSPRSGDLSVYWYQQSLDQGLQFLIQYYNGEERAKGNILERFSAQQFPDLHSELNLSSLELGDSALYFCASSVTGTGDTEAFFGQGTRLTVV.

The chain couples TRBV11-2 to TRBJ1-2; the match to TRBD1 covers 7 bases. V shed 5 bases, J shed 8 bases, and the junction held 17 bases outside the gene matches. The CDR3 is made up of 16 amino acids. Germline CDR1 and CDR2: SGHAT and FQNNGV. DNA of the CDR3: TGTGCCAGCAGCCCAATCACCCTGACAGGGTTTGAGGGCTACACCTTC. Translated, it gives CASSPITLTGFEGYTF.

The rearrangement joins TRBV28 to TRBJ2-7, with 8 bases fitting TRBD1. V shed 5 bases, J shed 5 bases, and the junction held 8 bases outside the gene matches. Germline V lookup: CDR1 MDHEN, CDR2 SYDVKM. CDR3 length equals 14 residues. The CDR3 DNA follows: TGTGCCAGCAGTACCGGGACAGGACCGAACGAGCAGTACTTC. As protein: CASSTGTGPNEQYF.